The clone carrying this TCR beta chain was recorded many times. Trimming pared 1 base from V and 10 bases from J, leaving 33 bases between. Germline lookup yields CDR1 GTSNPN and CDR2 SVGIG (reference sequence). CDR3 size: 19 residues. This specimen comes from a study of regulatory T cells in long-lasting Graves disease. The time point: newly diagnosed GD, antithyroid drugs for less than 3 months. From RNA extracted from PBMCs, the TCR library was made. Building of the TCR beta libraries involved iRepertoire HTBI primers and Arm-PCR of CDR3 regions. TCRdb re-called the multiplex PCR reads through MiXCR, storing one row per CDR3 protein. Counted here are 380,000 or so distinct CDR3 sequences, 15% to 20% occurring once; the ten biggest clones make up over 20%. The sample also formed part of further work on T cells in Graves' hyperthyroidism and ophthalmopathy.

This TCR derives from a woman aged 18-29 years with Graves disease. The chain has TRBV30 and TRBJ2-3, with TRBD2 as a possible D gene (7 bases). The sequencing here drew on peripheral blood mononuclear cells (PBMCs), taken at new diagnosis, from a patient treated with antithyroid drugs. CDR3 residues: CAWSGPLGAGQGTSGAQYF. The CDR3 region has the DNA TGTGCCTGGAGTGGCCCGTTGGGGGCGGGGCAGGGGACAAGCGGGGCGCAGTATTTT.